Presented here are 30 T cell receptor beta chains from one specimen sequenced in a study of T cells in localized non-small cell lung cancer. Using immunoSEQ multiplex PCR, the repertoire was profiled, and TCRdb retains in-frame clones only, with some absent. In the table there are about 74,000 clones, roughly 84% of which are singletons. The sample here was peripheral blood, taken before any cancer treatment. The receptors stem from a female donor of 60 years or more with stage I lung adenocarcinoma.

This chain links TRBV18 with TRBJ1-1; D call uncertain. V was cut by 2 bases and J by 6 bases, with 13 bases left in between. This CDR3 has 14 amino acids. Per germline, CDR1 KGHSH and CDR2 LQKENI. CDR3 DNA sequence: TGTGCCAGCTCACCAGGGGTCGGGGATCCTGAAGCTTTCTTT. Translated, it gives CASSPGVGDPEAFF.

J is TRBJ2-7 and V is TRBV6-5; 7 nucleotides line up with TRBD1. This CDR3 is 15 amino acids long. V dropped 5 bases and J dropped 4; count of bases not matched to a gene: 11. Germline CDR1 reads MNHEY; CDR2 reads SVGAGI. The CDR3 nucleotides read TGTGCCAGCAGTCCCTCACCGGGACAGACATACGAGCAGTACTTC. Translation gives CASSPSPGQTYEQYF.

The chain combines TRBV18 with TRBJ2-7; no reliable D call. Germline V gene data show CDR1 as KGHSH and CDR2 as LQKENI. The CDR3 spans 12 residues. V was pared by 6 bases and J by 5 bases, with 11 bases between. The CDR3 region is CASSLSFDEQYF. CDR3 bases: TGTGCCAGCTCGCTGAGTTTCGACGAGCAGTACTTC.

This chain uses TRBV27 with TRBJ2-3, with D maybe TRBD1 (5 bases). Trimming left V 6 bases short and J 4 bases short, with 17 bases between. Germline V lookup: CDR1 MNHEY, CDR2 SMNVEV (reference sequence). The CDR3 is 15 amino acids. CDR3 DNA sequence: TGTGCCAGCAGCAGGAGTGCAGGGTACCCAGATACGCAGTATTTT. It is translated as CASSRSAGYPDTQYF.

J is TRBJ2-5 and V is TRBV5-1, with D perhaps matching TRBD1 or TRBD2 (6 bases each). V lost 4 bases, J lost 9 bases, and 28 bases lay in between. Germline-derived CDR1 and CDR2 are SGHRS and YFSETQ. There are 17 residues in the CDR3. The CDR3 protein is CASSETPRGPVVGAQYF. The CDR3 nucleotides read TGCGCCAGCAGCGAGACACCCCGGGGGCCGGTTGTGGGGGCCCAGTACTTC.

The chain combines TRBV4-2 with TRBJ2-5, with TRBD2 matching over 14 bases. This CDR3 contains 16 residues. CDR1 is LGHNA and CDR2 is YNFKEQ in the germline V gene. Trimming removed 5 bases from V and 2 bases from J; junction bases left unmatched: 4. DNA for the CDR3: TGTGCCAGCAGCTTACGACTAGCGGGAGGGCAAGAGACCCAGTACTTC. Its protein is CASSLRLAGGQETQYF.

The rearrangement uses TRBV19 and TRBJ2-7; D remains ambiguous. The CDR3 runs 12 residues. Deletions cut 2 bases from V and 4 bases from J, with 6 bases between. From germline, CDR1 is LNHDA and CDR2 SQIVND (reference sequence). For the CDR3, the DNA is TGTGCCAGTAGTATACCGGGTTACGAGCAGTACTTC. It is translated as CASSIPGYEQYF.

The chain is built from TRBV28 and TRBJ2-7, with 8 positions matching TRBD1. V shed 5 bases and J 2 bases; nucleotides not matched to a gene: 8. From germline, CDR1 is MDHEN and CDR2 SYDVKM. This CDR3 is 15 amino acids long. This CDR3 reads CASSLPGGRAYEQYF. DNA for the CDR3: TGTGCCAGCAGTCTTCCAGGGGGCCGGGCCTACGAGCAGTACTTC. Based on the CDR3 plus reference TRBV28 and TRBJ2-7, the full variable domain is DVKVTQSSRYLVKRTGEKVFLECVQDMDHENMFWYRQDPGLGLRLIYFSYDVKMKEKGDIPEGYSVSREKKERFSLILESASTNQTSMYLCASSLPGGRAYEQYFGPGTRLTVT.

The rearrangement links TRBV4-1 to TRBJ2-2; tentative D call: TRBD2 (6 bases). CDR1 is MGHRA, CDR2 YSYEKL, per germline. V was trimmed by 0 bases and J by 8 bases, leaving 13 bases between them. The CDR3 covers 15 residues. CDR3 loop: CASSQESWAGGELFF. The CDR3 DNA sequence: TGCGCCAGCAGCCAAGAAAGTTGGGCGGGGGGGGAGCTGTTTTTT.

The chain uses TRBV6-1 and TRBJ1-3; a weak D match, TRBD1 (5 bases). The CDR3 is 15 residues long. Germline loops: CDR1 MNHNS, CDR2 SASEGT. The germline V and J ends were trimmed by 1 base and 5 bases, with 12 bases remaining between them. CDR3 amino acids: CASSEGPAGRNTIYF. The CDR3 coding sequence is TGTGCCAGCAGTGAAGGTCCGGCAGGGAGAAACACCATATATTTT.

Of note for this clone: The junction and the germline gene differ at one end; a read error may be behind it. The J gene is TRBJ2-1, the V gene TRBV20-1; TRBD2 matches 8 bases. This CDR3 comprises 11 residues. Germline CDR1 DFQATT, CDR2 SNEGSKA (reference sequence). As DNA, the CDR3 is TGCAGTGCTAGAGAGGGGACTAGAATGGTCTTC. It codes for CSAREGTRMVF.

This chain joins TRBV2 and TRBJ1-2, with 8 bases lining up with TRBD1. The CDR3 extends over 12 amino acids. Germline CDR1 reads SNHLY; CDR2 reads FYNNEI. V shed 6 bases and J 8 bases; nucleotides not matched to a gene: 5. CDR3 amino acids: CASSFRDRGYTF. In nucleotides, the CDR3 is TGTGCCAGCAGCTTTCGGGACAGGGGCTACACCTTC.

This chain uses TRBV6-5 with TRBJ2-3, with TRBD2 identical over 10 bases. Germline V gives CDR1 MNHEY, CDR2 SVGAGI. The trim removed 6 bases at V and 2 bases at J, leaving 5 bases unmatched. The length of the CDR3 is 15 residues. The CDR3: CASRRLAGITDTQYF. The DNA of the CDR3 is TGTGCCAGCAGGCGACTAGCGGGCATCACAGATACGCAGTATTTT.

DNA of the CDR3: TGTGCCAGCAGCCACACAAATAACTATGGCTACACCTTC. It encodes CASSHTNNYGYTF. The chain is built from TRBV5-6 and TRBJ1-2; no clear D. Per the germline V gene, CDR1 is SGHDT and CDR2 is YYEEEE. Trimming stripped 4 bases from V and 1 base from J, with 8 bases between. The CDR3 spans 13 residues.

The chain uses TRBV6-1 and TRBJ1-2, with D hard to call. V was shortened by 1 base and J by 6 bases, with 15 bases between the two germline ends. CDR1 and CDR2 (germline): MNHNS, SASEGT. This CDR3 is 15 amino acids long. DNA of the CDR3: TGTGCCAGCAGTGAAGTCGGCCTCCTTGGGAATGGCTACACCTTC. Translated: CASSEVGLLGNGYTF.

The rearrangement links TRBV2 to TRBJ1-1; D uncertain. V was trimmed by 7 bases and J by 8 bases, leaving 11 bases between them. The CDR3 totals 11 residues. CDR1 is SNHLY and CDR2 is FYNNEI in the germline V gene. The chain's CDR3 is CASTPWREAFF. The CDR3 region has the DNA TGTGCCAGCACCCCGTGGCGGGAAGCTTTCTTT.

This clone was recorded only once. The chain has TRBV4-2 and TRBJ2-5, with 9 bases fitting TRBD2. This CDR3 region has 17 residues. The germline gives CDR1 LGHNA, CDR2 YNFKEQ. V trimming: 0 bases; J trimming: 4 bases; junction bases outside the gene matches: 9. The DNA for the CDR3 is TGTGCCAGCAGCCAAGAAGTGGGAGCGGGAGGATCAGAGACCCAGTACTTC. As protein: CASSQEVGAGGSETQYF.

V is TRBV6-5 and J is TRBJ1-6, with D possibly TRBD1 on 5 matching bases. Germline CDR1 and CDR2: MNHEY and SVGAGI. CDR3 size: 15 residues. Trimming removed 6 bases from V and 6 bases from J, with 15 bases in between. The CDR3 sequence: CASSPRRGSNSPLHF. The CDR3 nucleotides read TGTGCCAGCAGCCCCAGAAGGGGAAGTAATTCACCCCTCCACTTT.

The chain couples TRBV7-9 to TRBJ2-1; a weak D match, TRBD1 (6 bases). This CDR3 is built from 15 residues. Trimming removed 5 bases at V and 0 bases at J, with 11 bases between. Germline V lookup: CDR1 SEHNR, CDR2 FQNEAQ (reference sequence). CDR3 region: CASSPDSYSYNEQFF. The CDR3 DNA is TGTGCCAGCAGCCCGGACAGCTACTCCTACAATGAGCAGTTCTTC.

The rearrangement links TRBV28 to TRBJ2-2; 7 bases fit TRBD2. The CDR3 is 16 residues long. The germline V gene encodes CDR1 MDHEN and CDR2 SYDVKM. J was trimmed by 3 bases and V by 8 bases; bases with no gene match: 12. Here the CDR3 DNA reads TGTGCCAGCGTAGTGAGCGGGATGGGAGACACCGGGGAGCTGTTTTTT. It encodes CASVVSGMGDTGELFF.

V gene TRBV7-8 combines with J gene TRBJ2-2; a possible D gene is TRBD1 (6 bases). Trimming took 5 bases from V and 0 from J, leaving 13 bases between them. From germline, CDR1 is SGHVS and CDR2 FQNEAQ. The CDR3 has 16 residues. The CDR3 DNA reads TGTGCCAGCAGCCGCACAGGGAGTGCGAACACCGGGGAGCTGTTTTTT. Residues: CASSRTGSANTGELFF.

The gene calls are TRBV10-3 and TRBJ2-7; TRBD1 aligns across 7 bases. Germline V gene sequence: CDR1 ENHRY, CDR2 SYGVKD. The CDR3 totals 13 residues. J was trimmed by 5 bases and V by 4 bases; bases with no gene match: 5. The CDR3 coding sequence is TGTGCCATCAGTGGGACAGGTGGCCACGAGCAGTACTTC. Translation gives CAISGTGGHEQYF.

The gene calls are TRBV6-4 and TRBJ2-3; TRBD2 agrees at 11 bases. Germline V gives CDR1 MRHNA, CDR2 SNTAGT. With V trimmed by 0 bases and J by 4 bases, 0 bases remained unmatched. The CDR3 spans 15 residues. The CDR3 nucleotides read TGTGCCAGCAGTGACTCTAGCGGGGGGGCAGATACGCAGTATTTT. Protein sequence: CASSDSSGGADTQYF.

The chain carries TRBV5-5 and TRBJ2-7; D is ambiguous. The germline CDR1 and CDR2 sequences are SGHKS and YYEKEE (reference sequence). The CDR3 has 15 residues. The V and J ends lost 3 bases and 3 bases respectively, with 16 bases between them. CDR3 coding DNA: TGTGCCAGCAGCTCCCCGGGTCGAAGGAGCTACGAGCAGTACTTC. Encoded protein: CASSSPGRRSYEQYF. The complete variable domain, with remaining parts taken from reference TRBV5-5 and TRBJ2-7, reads DAGVTQSPTHLIKTRGQQVTLRCSPISGHKSVSWYQQVLGQGPQFIFQYYEKEERGRGNFPDRFSARQFPNYSSELNVNALLLGDSALYLCASSSPGRRSYEQYFGPGTRLTVT.

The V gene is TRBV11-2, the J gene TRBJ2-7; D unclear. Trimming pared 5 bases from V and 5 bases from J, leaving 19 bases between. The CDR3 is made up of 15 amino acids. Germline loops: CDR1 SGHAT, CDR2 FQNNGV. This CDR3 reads CASSPGPIPNNEQYF. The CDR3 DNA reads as TGTGCCAGCAGCCCTGGACCGATACCTAACAACGAGCAGTACTTC.

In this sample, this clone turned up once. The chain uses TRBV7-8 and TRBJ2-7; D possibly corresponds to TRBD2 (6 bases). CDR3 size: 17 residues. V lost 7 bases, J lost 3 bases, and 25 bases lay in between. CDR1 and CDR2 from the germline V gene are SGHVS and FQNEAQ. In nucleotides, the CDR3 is TGTGCCAGCAACCTACTCATCACGGGGGAGGCGGGCTACGAGCAGTACTTC. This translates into CASNLLITGEAGYEQYF.

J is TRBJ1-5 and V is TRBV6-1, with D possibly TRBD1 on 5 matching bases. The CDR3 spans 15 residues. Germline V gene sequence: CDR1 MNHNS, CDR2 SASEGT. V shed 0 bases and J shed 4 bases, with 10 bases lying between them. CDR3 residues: CASSEALWGNQPQHF. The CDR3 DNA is TGTGCCAGCAGTGAAGCGCTGTGGGGGAATCAGCCCCAGCATTTT.

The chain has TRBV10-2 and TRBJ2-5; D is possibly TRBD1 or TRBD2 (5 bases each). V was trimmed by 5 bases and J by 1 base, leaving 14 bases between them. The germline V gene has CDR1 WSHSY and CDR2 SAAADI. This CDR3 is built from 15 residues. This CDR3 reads CASSIALGAQETQYF. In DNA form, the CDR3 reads TGCGCCAGCAGTATTGCACTAGGGGCCCAAGAGACCCAGTACTTC.

The CDR3 here is CASSFGEINYGYTF. In DNA, the CDR3 is TGTGCCAGCAGCTTTGGGGAGATTAACTATGGCTACACCTTC. The chain joins TRBV11-3 to TRBJ1-2; D remains ambiguous. The V end lost 3 bases, the J end lost 1 base, and 9 bases lay between the germline ends. CDR3 length: 14 amino acids. Looked up from germline, CDR1 is SGHNT and CDR2 is YENEEA. Looking up the rest from reference TRBV11-3 and TRBJ1-2 gives the full variable domain: EAGVVQSPRYKIIEKKQPVAFWCNPISGHNTLYWYLQNLGQGPELLIRYENEEAVDDSQLPKDRFSAERLKGVDSTLKIQPAELGDSAVYLCASSFGEINYGYTFGSGTRLTVV.

The CDR3 sequence is CASSLGATSGGRGNIQYF. In DNA, the CDR3 is TGTGCCAGCAGCTTAGGTGCGACTAGCGGGGGACGGGGGAACATTCAGTACTTC. The chain uses TRBV7-2 and TRBJ2-4; 12 positions match TRBD2. The ends lost 1 base at V and 7 bases at J; junction bases unmatched: 11. This CDR3 comprises 18 residues. Looked up from germline, CDR1 is SGHTA and CDR2 is FQGNSA.